This T cell receptor beta chain comes out of a study of cytotoxic CD8 clonotypes in ibrutinib-treated CLL (dated by TCRdb to the early 2020s). About the full investigation: The cohort included some 14 treatment-naive and approximately eleven relapsed/refractory patients; roughly 17 were IGHV unmutated. Every sample from remission and from progressive disease was obtained while the patients were still on ibrutinib. Longitudinal samples were available for about 30% of the roughly 86 trial participants. Samples at response were collected after a median of roughly 13 months of treatment, with a range of 6 to 36 months. Responses were partial in about 25 patients and complete in 2; after median around 72 months follow-up, around 15 stayed in remission and about twelve progressed. Cryopreserved peripheral blood mononuclear cells were obtained before treatment, at response, and at either sustained remission or disease progression. An average of roughly 270,000 productive templates and tens of thousands of productive rearrangements was obtained per sample.

Findings and caveats that apply to the study as a whole: Baseline clonality was found to be higher than that of age-matched healthy donors and was strongly correlated with circulating CD8+ T-cell counts. Clonality rose at ibrutinib response, remained stable during sustained remission, and dropped back toward baseline at progression. Public clonotypes were found to be uncommon and were observed to contract or remain stable during treatment; the increase in clonality was shown to reflect expansion of private clonotypes at ibrutinib response. Sampling times were not matched between patients in sustained remission and patients whose disease was progressing, and lymph node repertoires were not examined.

Of note for this clone: Its cognate antigen has yet to be identified. The sample holds no much larger clone one base away, and base qualities are not on file.

After removal of 9 bases from V and 5 bases from J, the junction retains 9 bases not matched to a gene. Inclusive of the bounding cysteine and phenylalanine, the CDR3 is 13 residues long. The sequence is cut down to CDR3 DNA, 39 bases in frame from base 1. Based on the germline V gene (reference sequence), the CDR1 and CDR2 sequences are MNHEY and SMNVEV. Reading the label with the study, this specimen's time point is: less than 30 months on ibrutinib. For TCR beta library preparation, around 1.9 micrograms of genomic DNA were extracted from the cryopreserved PBMCs. Longitudinal blood samples from CLL patients on ibrutinib monotherapy were analyzed using high-throughput TCR beta sequencing. The patients took part in an open-label, single-center phase 2 trial of ibrutinib monotherapy. Each clonotype received, on average, 10x coverage in deep resolution sequencing performed on a MiSeq, where the target depth lay between 1 in 1 million and 1 in 200,000 T cells. TCR beta libraries were generated with the immunoSEQ hsTCRB Kit. The published analysis was carried out like this. The data were analyzed with ImmunoSEQ Analyzer and ImmunoSEQ Data Assistant, and V, D and J gene assignments followed IMGT definitions. Clonality, with values ranging from 0 to 1, was calculated as one minus the normalized Shannon entropy of productive rearrangement frequencies. Only overrepresented clonotypes making up at least 0.05% of each patient's repertoire were included in the public clonotype analysis. Roughly 13 age-matched healthy donor repertoires from immuneACCESS were used as controls for clonality. What TCRdb holds here is the immuneACCESS table cut down to in-frame rearrangements. Part of the clones is not present; checked against another copy, under half of the missing clones reflect an unresolved V gene, and the others are unexplained. V and J calls and clone size are given by that table; D and trimming were obtained from the DNA. In all, the sample holds approximately 53,000 clones, and around four fifths of those were seen once. 20% of the sample comes from the top ten.

The sequencing used PBMCs, collected after 24 months of ibrutinib treatment. The receptor was isolated from a human donor with chronic lymphocytic leukemia. Recombination joined TRBV27 with TRBJ1-1; the central 7 bases match TRBD1. The nucleotide sequence reads as follows: TGTGCCAGGCGACGACAGGGCCAGACTGAAGCTTTCTTT. It translates as CARRRQGQTEAFF.